One and the same sample provided the 9 T cell receptor beta chains below, sequenced in a study of T cells in Graves' hyperthyroidism and ophthalmopathy. RNA transcripts were the template for amplifying TCR beta CDR3 regions. Primed by the HTBI set, a first-round RT-PCR was run on the TCR CDR3. TCRdb used MiXCR to reprocess the multiplex PCR reads, holding one entry per CDR3 protein. In the table there are 200,000 to 250,000 distinct CDR3 sequences, about 25% of which are singletons. The specimen was blood. The receptors were sampled from a woman aged 40-49 years with Graves' ophthalmopathy.

In this sample, this clonotype turned up many times. The J gene is TRBJ2-7, the V gene TRBV6-5; a weak D match, TRBD2 (6 bases). The ends were cut back, 4 bases at V and 0 bases at J, with 13 bases in the middle. The length of the CDR3 is 15 residues. Germline V gene data show CDR1 as MNHEY and CDR2 as SVGAGI. CDR3 bases: TGTGCCAGCAGTTCCACTAGCTCTTTCTCCTACGAGCAGTACTTC. It is translated as CASSSTSSFSYEQYF.

The table lists this clonotype with many counts. V is TRBV28 and J is TRBJ2-2; D is unclear. V was shortened by 2 bases and J by 6 bases, with 10 bases between the two germline ends. The CDR3 is 14 residues long. Germline V lookup: CDR1 MDHEN, CDR2 SYDVKM. CDR3 residues: CASSLNLGSGELFF. In DNA, the CDR3 is TGTGCCAGCAGTTTAAATTTAGGTTCCGGGGAGCTGTTTTTT.

At least ten counts were recorded for this clonotype. The chain employs TRBV7-2 and TRBJ2-7, with 13 positions matching TRBD2. The junction had 5 bases not matched to a gene; V was cut back by 3 bases and J by 6 bases. The CDR3 is made up of 15 amino acids. Germline CDR1 is SGHTA and CDR2 is FQGNSA. Here the CDR3 reads CASSFGTSGISEQYF. CDR3 sequence (DNA): TGTGCCAGCAGCTTTGGGACTAGCGGGATCAGCGAGCAGTACTTC.

The chain recombines TRBV6-4 with TRBJ1-5; TRBD1 aligns across 11 bases. Germline trimming cut 5 bases from V and 2 bases from J; bases unmatched to any gene: 20. This CDR3 is 21 amino acids long. Germline lookup yields CDR1 MRHNA and CDR2 SNTAGT. The CDR3 reads CASSLDFWGQGVLRGNQPQHF. The CDR3 DNA is TGTGCCAGCAGTCTCGATTTCTGGGGACAGGGGGTATTGAGGGGCAATCAGCCCCAGCATTTT.

This clonotype showed up many times. The chain employs TRBV6-2 or TRBV6-3 and TRBJ2-3; 12 nucleotides line up with TRBD1. V gave up 0 bases and J gave up 6 bases; unmatched junction bases: 13. This CDR3 spans 19 amino acids. Per the germline V gene, CDR1 is MNHEY and CDR2 is SVGEGT. The CDR3 nucleotides are TGTGCCAGCAGTTACTCGGGGCCTGGGAGGGACAGGGGGCGTGATACGCAGTATTTT. Protein sequence: CASSYSGPGRDRGRDTQYF.

The chain recombines TRBV6-2 or TRBV6-3 with TRBJ2-2; TRBD2 agrees at 8 bases. CDR1 and CDR2 (germline): MNHEY, SVGEGT. CDR3 size: 18 residues. Trimming took 0 bases from V and 4 from J; bases not matched to a gene: 10. In DNA form, the CDR3 reads TGTGCCAGCAGTTACTCGAGGCTCTATCGGGAGGGCACCGGGGAGCTGTTTTTT. Translated: CASSYSRLYREGTGELFF.

This chain uses TRBV12-3 or TRBV12-4 with TRBJ1-5; maybe TRBD1 (5 bases). Trimming cost V 3 bases and J 5 bases, with 8 bases left between them. The CDR3 consists of 13 residues. Here the CDR3 reads CASSFDRYQPQHF. CDR3 in DNA: TGTGCCAGCAGTTTTGACAGATATCAGCCCCAGCATTTT.

The chain couples TRBV6-2 or TRBV6-3 to TRBJ2-7, with D possibly being TRBD1 (6 bases). V was cut by 10 bases and J by 4 bases, with 14 bases left in between. Germline V lookup: CDR1 MNHEY, CDR2 SVGEGT. This CDR3 spans 12 amino acids. The CDR3 is CATKDQGYEQYF. The CDR3 DNA reads TGTGCCACCAAGGACCAGGGGTACGAGCAGTACTTC.

The chain combines TRBV27 with TRBJ2-7, with 7 bases that match TRBD2. CDR3 length equals 14 residues. Trimming at V came to 7 bases and at J to 0 bases, leaving 6 bases not matched to a gene. Germline loops: CDR1 MNHEY, CDR2 SMNVEV (reference sequence). CDR3 bases: TGTGCCAGCACAAGAGAGCGGGACTCCTACGAGCAGTACTTC. It codes for CASTRERDSYEQYF.